This TCR beta chain emerged from a study of human T cells and chemical hapten exposure. About the research overall: 0.01% DPC was applied to the upper back in patch tests, which were read at 6 days. General study results and limits: Once DPC sensitization occurred, TCRs above 1 in 1000 frequency showed no change. Expanded TCR sets contained significantly more large CDR3 similarity clusters than controls.

Germline-derived CDR1 and CDR2 are SGHNT and YYREEE (reference sequence). The CDR3 runs to 15 residues. V lost 4 bases and J lost 11; bases outside the gene matches: 17. This clonotype was picked up a small number of times. The antigen is not known. Noted time point: patch test 1, 2 weeks after DPC sensitization. Indicated treatment: therapeutic diphenylcyclopropenone sensitization with weekly scalp DPC. TCRdb reanalysed the RACE reads using MiXCR and keeps one entry per CDR3 protein. There are tens of thousands of distinct CDR3 sequences in the sample; around 10% occur only once, and 3.5% to 4.5% lies in the top ten.

The sequences come from whole blood, collected in connection with sensitization to the hapten diphenylcyclopropenone (DPC). The V call is TRBV5-4, the J call TRBJ2-7, with TRBD2 identical over 8 bases. This TCR derives from a woman between 45 and 65 years old with alopecia areata. Some clones in this sample may be carry-over from other donors' samples. CDR3: CASSADPSGRDLEYF. CDR3 bases: TGTGCCAGCAGCGCGGACCCTAGCGGGCGGGATTTGGAGTACTTC.